This entry lists 10 T cell receptor beta chains sequenced from one sample in a study of shared clonotypes between healthy human individuals. Here immunoSEQ multiplex PCR was the method, and the copy in TCRdb shows in-frame clones only, minus some. The table lists 1,400,000 or so clones, 98% of them singletons. The sequenced sample was naive CD4+ T cells sorted from blood. As for subset: CD45RA+ positively selected. All receptors derive from a man between 25 and 39 years old in good health.

The table lists this clone with a few counts. The rearrangement joins TRBV7-9 to TRBJ1-5, with unresolved D. Germline V gives CDR1 SEHNR, CDR2 FQNEAQ (reference sequence). The CDR3 is 13 residues long. Between the trimmed V and J ends, which lost 1 base and 10 bases, there was a span of 11 bases. For the CDR3, the DNA is TGTGCCAGCAGCTTAGGCAGAGATTATCCCCAGCATTTT. It yields the protein CASSLGRDYPQHF.

Regarding this clone: The sample holds other DNA sequences that translate to the same CDR3. The chain recombines TRBV28 with TRBJ2-7, with 12 bases aligning to TRBD2. Germline V gives CDR1 MDHEN, CDR2 SYDVKM. CDR3 size: 13 residues. The V gene end was trimmed by 10 bases and the J gene end by 2 bases; junction bases not matched to a gene: 3. Written as DNA, the CDR3 is TGTGCCACTAGGACTAGCGGGACCTACGAGCAGTACTTC. Translating it yields CATRTSGTYEQYF.

This clone was detected a few times. V and J are TRBV7-8 and TRBJ1-2; TRBD1 aligns across 12 bases. Germline CDR1 reads SGHVS; CDR2 reads FQNEAQ. Trimming at V came to 5 bases and at J to 7 bases, leaving 5 bases not matched to a gene. The CDR3 length is 14 residues. CDR3 protein: CASSPGQGAFGYTF. The DNA of the CDR3 is TGTGCCAGCAGCCCGGGACAGGGGGCCTTTGGCTACACCTTC. The variable domain in full, completed from reference TRBV7-8 and TRBJ1-2, reads GAGVSQSPRYKVAKRGQDVALRCDPISGHVSLFWYQQALGQGPEFLTYFQNEAQLDKSGLPSDRFFAERPEGSVSTLKIQRTQQEDSAVYLCASSPGQGAFGYTFGSGTRLTVV.

CDR3 sequence reads: CASSLVSGVGTGELFF. CDR3 bases: TGCGCCAGCAGCTTGGTTTCCGGAGTGGGCACCGGGGAGCTGTTTTTT. This chain links TRBV5-1 with TRBJ2-2; the D is unclear. V dropped 0 bases and J dropped 4 bases, with 13 bases sitting between them. The length of the CDR3 is 16 residues. Germline lookup yields CDR1 SGHRS and CDR2 YFSETQ.

The chain has TRBV6-1 and TRBJ2-4; D possibly corresponds to TRBD1 (6 bases). This CDR3 is 14 amino acids long. V dropped 6 bases and J dropped 15 bases, with 24 bases sitting between them. CDR1 and CDR2 from the germline V gene are MNHNS and SASEGT. The CDR3 here is CASRNGVLRTVGYF. The CDR3, as DNA: TGTGCCAGCAGGAATGGTGTCCTAAGGACAGTAGGGTACTTC.

The chain joins TRBV4-2 to TRBJ1-4, with 7 bases that match TRBD1. The J segment lost 8 bases and the V segment lost 4 bases, leaving 7 bases of the junction unmatched. Germline CDR1 is LGHNA and CDR2 is YNFKEQ. The CDR3 runs 14 residues. CDR3 sequence reads: CASSLQTGQEKLFF. The CDR3 DNA is TGTGCCAGCAGCCTCCAGACAGGGCAAGAAAAACTGTTTTTT.

This chain links TRBV7-2 with TRBJ2-7; TRBD1 matches at 9 bases. The CDR3 spans 16 residues. Unmatched junction bases numbered 5, after V lost 2 bases and J lost 0 bases. Germline V gene lookup returns CDR1 SGHTA and CDR2 FQGNSA. CDR3 nucleotide sequence: TGTGCCAGCAGCTTAACCGGGACAGGGTACTCCTACGAGCAGTACTTC. As protein: CASSLTGTGYSYEQYF.

The chain is built from TRBV7-2 and TRBJ2-4; 9 bases are shared with TRBD1. After removal of 5 bases from V and 3 bases from J, the junction contained 8 bases not matched to a gene. The CDR3 runs to 16 residues. CDR1 and CDR2 from the germline V gene are SGHTA and FQGNSA. In DNA, the CDR3 is TGTGCCAGCAGCCCCCGGACAGGGGACGGCAAAAACATTCAGTACTTC. The encoded protein is CASSPRTGDGKNIQYF.

The chain has TRBV19 and TRBJ2-7; 7 bases map to TRBD1. V trimming: 6 bases; J trimming: 3 bases; junction bases outside the gene matches: 8. Germline-derived CDR1 and CDR2 are LNHDA and SQIVND (reference sequence). The CDR3 covers 14 residues. DNA of the CDR3: TGTGCCAGTAGCCCGGACAGGACGAACTACGAGCAGTACTTC. Translated: CASSPDRTNYEQYF.

The CDR3 spells CASSPRTSGTKDEQFF. In DNA, the CDR3 is TGTGCCAGCAGCCCCCGGACTAGCGGGACTAAGGATGAGCAGTTCTTC. This chain connects TRBV9 to TRBJ2-1; 12 bases match TRBD2. CDR1 and CDR2 from the germline V gene are SGDLS and YYNGEE. V trimming: 4 bases; J trimming: 8 bases; junction bases outside the gene matches: 10. CDR3 length: 16 residues.